Below are 18 T cell receptor beta chains sequenced from a single sample in a study of T cell repertoires in cytomegalovirus infection. From the reads, TCRdb called clonotypes with MiXCR, one entry per CDR3 protein. The sample shows about 310,000 distinct CDR3 sequences, 9.6% of them seen only once. The sample taken for sequencing was PBMCs. These receptors came from a human donor in good health (CMV status not recorded). Some clones in this sample may be carry-over from other donors' samples.

The gene calls are TRBV6-5 and TRBJ1-6; no clear D. Trimming removed 7 bases at V and 10 bases at J, with 11 bases between. Germline V gene lookup returns CDR1 MNHEY and CDR2 SVGAGI. The CDR3 sequence is 12 residues long. CDR3 sequence (DNA): TGTGCCAGCAAAAACCCGAGGTCACCCCTCCACTTT. Its protein product is CASKNPRSPLHF.

The chain recombines TRBV6-2 or TRBV6-3 with TRBJ2-7; 7 bases fit TRBD1. This CDR3 comprises 15 residues. Trimming took 6 bases from V and 5 from J; bases not matched to a gene: 13. Germline V lookup: CDR1 MNHEY, CDR2 SVGEGT. For the CDR3, the DNA is TGTGCCAGCAGCGATCCCAAACAGGGGAGCCACGAGCAGTACGTC. This codes for CASSDPKQGSHEQYV.

This sequence joins TRBV20-1 and TRBJ2-5; 7 bases are a match to TRBD2. This CDR3 comprises 13 residues. V gave up 3 bases and J gave up 2 bases; unmatched junction bases: 3. Germline V gene sequence: CDR1 DFQATT, CDR2 SNEGSKA (reference sequence). As DNA, the CDR3 is TGCAGTGCTAGCGGGGGGATTCAAGAGACCCAGTACTTC. Its protein product is CSASGGIQETQYF.

The table lists this clonotype with many counts. The rearrangement uses TRBV29-1 and TRBJ2-1; 9 nucleotides align to TRBD2. Germline CDR1 and CDR2: SQVTM and ANQGSEA. This CDR3 contains 13 residues. V lost 3 bases to trimming and J lost 6 bases; unmatched junction nucleotides: 3. The DNA of the CDR3 is TGCAGCGTTGAGCTAGCGGGGACCAATGAGCAGTTCTTC. It codes for CSVELAGTNEQFF.

This clonotype was counted at least ten times. This rearrangement joins TRBV6-5 to TRBJ1-5, with 7 bases fitting TRBD1. Losses at the gene ends were 6 bases for V and 6 bases for J; bases not matched to a gene: 14. This CDR3 is 16 amino acids long. Germline lookup yields CDR1 MNHEY and CDR2 SVGAGI. For the CDR3, the DNA is TGTGCCAGCAGAACGACAGGGTACACGAGCGGTCAGCCCCAGCATTTT. This gives the protein CASRTTGYTSGQPQHF.

This clonotype has at least ten counts. The chain has TRBV7-9 and TRBJ1-1, with D possibly TRBD1 on 5 matching bases. The CDR3 has 15 amino acids. Trimming cost V 0 bases and J 5 bases, with 13 bases left between them. From germline, CDR1 is SEHNR and CDR2 FQNEAQ (reference sequence). The DNA for the CDR3 is TGTGCCAGCAGCTTAGCGGGGCAGGGCGGAACTGAAGCTTTCTTT. This encodes CASSLAGQGGTEAFF.

Many counts were recorded for this clonotype. This sequence joins TRBV6-2 or TRBV6-3 and TRBJ2-1; D is ambiguous. This CDR3 has 12 residues. Germline assignment: CDR1 MNHEY and CDR2 SVGEGT. Trimming removed 6 bases at V and 4 bases at J, with 7 bases between. CDR3 protein: CASSALYNEQFF. The DNA of the CDR3 is TGTGCCAGCAGCGCCCTATACAATGAGCAGTTCTTC.

The table lists this clonotype with many counts. A junction end diverges from the germline sequence, so it may reflect a read error. The rearrangement joins TRBV7-7 to TRBJ2-3, with D hard to call. The germline CDR1 and CDR2 sequences are SSHAT and FNYEAQ (reference sequence). There are 13 residues in the CDR3. CDR3 protein: CASSQGPTDTQYF. Written as DNA, the CDR3 is TGTGCTAGCAGCCAAGGCCCAACAGATACGCAGTATTTT.

This clonotype was seen at least ten times. The genes are TRBV7-6 and TRBJ2-5, with a weak D call TRBD1 (5 bases). Germline-derived CDR1 and CDR2 are SGHVS and FNYEAQ. The CDR3 is 18 amino acids. Trimming shortened V by 3 bases and J by 2 bases, and 22 bases separated the two germline ends. CDR3: CASSFIPGTRQKQETQYF. CDR3 bases: TGTGCCAGCAGCTTTATACCGGGCACGAGACAGAAACAAGAGACCCAGTACTTC. Complete variable domain (other parts from reference TRBV7-6 and TRBJ2-5): GAGVSQSPRYKVTKRGQDVALRCDPISGHVSLYWYRQALGQGPEFLTYFNYEAQQDKSGLPNDRFSAERPEGSISTLTIQRTEQRDSAMYRCASSFIPGTRQKQETQYFGPGTRLLVL.

The chain has TRBV19 and TRBJ1-5; D gene unclear. Trimming stripped 3 bases from V and 5 bases from J, with 14 bases between. This CDR3 spans 15 amino acids. The V gene's germline CDR1 is LNHDA and CDR2 SQIVND (reference sequence). The CDR3 DNA sequence: TGTGCCAGTAGTATGATGTTAACGGGAGATCAGCCCCAGCATTTT. Its translation is CASSMMLTGDQPQHF.

The J gene is TRBJ2-3, the V gene TRBV2, with 10 nucleotides matching TRBD1. From germline, CDR1 is SNHLY and CDR2 FYNNEI. The V gene end was trimmed by 6 bases and the J gene end by 1 base; junction bases not matched to a gene: 7. The CDR3 totals 16 residues. The CDR3 region has the DNA TGTGCCAGCAGGCCCGGGACAGGGGTAGGCACAGATACGCAGTATTTT. It is translated as CASRPGTGVGTDTQYF. Together with reference TRBV2 and TRBJ2-3, the CDR3 gives the full variable domain: EPEVTQTPSHQVTQMGQEVILRCVPISNHLYFYWYRQILGQKVEFLVSFYNNEISEKSEIFDDQFSVERPDGSNFTLKIRSTKLEDSAMYFCASRPGTGVGTDTQYFGPGTRLTVL.

This clonotype was seen many times. A junction boundary mismatches the germline segment, possibly from a read error. This rearrangement joins TRBV4-3 to TRBJ2-4; D may be TRBD1 (6 bases). This CDR3 spans 16 amino acids. CDR1 LGHNA and CDR2 YSLEER come from the germline V gene. CDR3 nucleotides: TGCGCCAGTAGCCCAGGAATGGGGGCGGCCAAAAACATTCAGTACTTC. Translated: CASSPGMGAAKNIQYF.

This clonotype was seen repeatedly, ten times or more. The chain recombines TRBV6-5 with TRBJ2-2, with 10 positions matching TRBD1. Germline trimming cut 7 bases from V and 6 bases from J; bases unmatched to any gene: 17. CDR3 length: 18 residues. CDR1 is MNHEY and CDR2 is SVGAGI in the germline V gene. CDR3 sequence: CASTRRVTGQGSPGELFF. The CDR3 coding sequence is TGTGCCAGCACCCGGAGGGTCACGGGACAGGGGAGCCCCGGGGAGCTGTTTTTT.

This clonotype was found many times. The chain is built from TRBV7-2 and TRBJ2-5; TRBD2 matches at 8 bases. J lost 5 bases, V lost 3 bases, and 11 bases had no gene match. Germline assignment: CDR1 SGHTA and CDR2 FQGNSA. CDR3 length equals 16 residues. CDR3 coding DNA: TGTGCCAGCAGCTTCCCTCCGCGGGGGGATGGGGAGACCCAGTACTTC. This gives the protein CASSFPPRGDGETQYF.

CDR3 in amino acids: CASTRPGGDQPQHF. The CDR3 DNA reads TGTGCCAGCACCCGGCCAGGGGGCGATCAGCCCCAGCATTTT. The V gene is TRBV6-1, the J gene TRBJ1-5, with 8 bases matching TRBD1. V gave up 7 bases and J gave up 5 bases; unmatched junction bases: 7. The germline V gene encodes CDR1 MNHNS and CDR2 SASEGT. CDR3 size: 14 residues.

This clonotype was counted many times. V and J are TRBV6-5 and TRBJ2-3; tentatively, D is TRBD1 (6 bases). Germline CDR1 and CDR2: MNHEY and SVGAGI. The CDR3 runs 13 residues. Trimming cost V 5 bases and J 9 bases, with 15 bases left between them. Here the CDR3 reads CASSQGTPSTQYF. Here the CDR3 DNA reads TGTGCCAGCAGTCAGGGGACACCCAGCACGCAGTATTTT.

This clonotype was seen at least ten times. The J gene is TRBJ1-1, the V gene TRBV14; 8 bases agree with TRBD1. CDR1 SGHDN and CDR2 FVKESK come from the germline V gene. The CDR3 covers 14 residues. With V trimmed by 2 bases and J by 9 bases, 8 bases remained unmatched. CDR3 sequence reads: CASSQPDRDEKAFF. The DNA of the CDR3 is TGTGCCAGCAGCCAACCGGACAGGGATGAGAAAGCTTTCTTT.

This clonotype was seen repeatedly, ten times or more. The chain is built from TRBV7-8 and TRBJ1-5; TRBD1 might be the D (5 bases). Germline CDR1 is SGHVS and CDR2 is FQNEAQ. The CDR3 sequence is 17 residues long. With 1 base removed from V and 3 bases from J, the gap between germline ends came to 16 bases. CDR3 loop: CASSLGTSGSFNQPQHF. CDR3 in DNA: TGTGCCAGCAGCTTAGGGACCTCAGGGTCCTTCAATCAGCCCCAGCATTTT.